This TCR beta chain was captured by sequencing in a study of blood T cell repertoires in COVID-19. This clone was detected many times. Clones were sequenced by immunoSEQ multiplex PCR, and TCRdb holds only the in-frame ones, with some missing. The sample contains over 35,000 clones, over 75% of which appear only once. What was sequenced was peripheral blood. This receptor was identified in a man aged 55 to 70 with acute or convalescent COVID-19.

The CDR3 spells CAISTSGRTDTQYF. In DNA, the CDR3 is TGTGCCATCTCGACTAGCGGACGGACAGATACGCAGTATTTT. The chain joins TRBV2 to TRBJ2-3, with 9 bases lining up with TRBD2. Trimming removed 10 bases from V and 3 bases from J; junction bases left unmatched: 8. CDR1 and CDR2 from the germline V gene are SNHLY and FYNNEI. This CDR3 contains 14 residues.